This is a list of T cell receptor beta chains from one sample in a study of blood T cell repertoires in COVID-19. Sequencing used immunoSEQ multiplex PCR; TCRdb keeps in-frame clones, though not all of them. The sample records 250,000 to 400,000 clones, around 88% being singletons. The specimen sequenced was peripheral blood. Receptors originate from a woman aged 25 to 39 with COVID-19, enrolled during active disease. Both conserved end residues are part of each CDR3. Each record gives: CDR3 length, J gene, V gene, CDR3 protein.

CDR3 length: 19
J gene: TRBJ2-4
V gene: TRBV19
CDR3 protein: CASSIETGRGGPAKNIQYF

CDR3 length: 16
J gene: TRBJ1-1
V gene: TRBV5-1
CDR3 protein: CASSPNEYPGGTEAFF

CDR3 length: 12
J gene: TRBJ2-2
V gene: TRBV12-3/TRBV12-4
CDR3 protein: CASSRTTGELFF

CDR3 length: 13
J gene: TRBJ2-2
V gene: TRBV5-8
CDR3 protein: CASTPYVAGELFF

CDR3 length: 12
J gene: TRBJ1-1
V gene: TRBV12-3/TRBV12-4
CDR3 protein: CASRRGYTEAFF

CDR3 length: 15
J gene: TRBJ1-5
V gene: TRBV3-1/TRBV3-2
CDR3 protein: CASSQDVRSTQPQHF

CDR3 length: 13
J gene: TRBJ2-3
V gene: TRBV2
CDR3 protein: CASRRQGRDTQYF

CDR3 length: 14
J gene: TRBJ1-1
V gene: TRBV19
CDR3 protein: CASRRNRGATEAFF

CDR3 length: 16
J gene: TRBJ1-3
V gene: TRBV19
CDR3 protein: CASSRPPPSSGNTIYF

CDR3 length: 16
J gene: TRBJ1-3
V gene: TRBV5-1
CDR3 protein: CASSLTGQGERNTIYF

CDR3 length: 15
J gene: TRBJ2-2
V gene: TRBV6-5
CDR3 protein: CASTRQGSNTGELFF

CDR3 length: 13
J gene: TRBJ1-6
V gene: TRBV3-1/TRBV3-2
CDR3 protein: CASSRFEDSPLHF

CDR3 length: 17
J gene: TRBJ1-3
V gene: TRBV5-6
CDR3 protein: CASSFSTGIFSGNTIYF

CDR3 length: 19
J gene: TRBJ2-6
V gene: TRBV5-1
CDR3 protein: CASSEQGGRASSGANVLTF

CDR3 length: 14
J gene: TRBJ1-1
V gene: TRBV7-2
CDR3 protein: CASSLLGENTEAFF

CDR3 length: 15
J gene: TRBJ2-1
V gene: TRBV27
CDR3 protein: CASSWGPLSYNEQFF

CDR3 length: 14
J gene: TRBJ1-1
V gene: TRBV5-1
CDR3 protein: CASGPGSMNTEAFF

CDR3 length: 14
J gene: TRBJ1-5
V gene: TRBV6-2/TRBV6-3
CDR3 protein: CASSFRGGDQPQHF

CDR3 length: 12
J gene: TRBJ1-2
V gene: TRBV5-1
CDR3 protein: CASHRAGYGYTF

CDR3 length: 15
J gene: TRBJ2-3
V gene: TRBV30
CDR3 protein: CAWSSDRGLSDTQYF

CDR3 length: 14
J gene: TRBJ1-2
V gene: TRBV5-5
CDR3 protein: CASSQGASGDGYTF

CDR3 length: 15
J gene: TRBJ1-2
V gene: TRBV7-6
CDR3 protein: CASSLGTGPTYGYTF

CDR3 length: 15
J gene: TRBJ1-1
V gene: TRBV27
CDR3 protein: CASSRPGDVGTEAFF

CDR3 length: 14
J gene: TRBJ1-4
V gene: TRBV7-2
CDR3 protein: CASSSPGVGEKLFF

CDR3 length: 15
J gene: TRBJ1-5
V gene: TRBV5-8
CDR3 protein: CASSYRGAGNQPQHF

CDR3 length: 14
J gene: TRBJ2-1
V gene: TRBV1
CDR3 protein: CTSSQGGAYNEQFF

CDR3 length: 14
J gene: TRBJ1-2
V gene: TRBV7-2
CDR3 protein: CASSLAGGGDGYTF

CDR3 length: 14
J gene: TRBJ1-6
V gene: TRBV5-6
CDR3 protein: CASSPPGGRSPLHF

CDR3 length: 15
J gene: TRBJ2-1
V gene: TRBV7-2
CDR3 protein: CASSLNLGRVNEQFF

CDR3 length: 14
J gene: TRBJ1-2
V gene: TRBV6-5
CDR3 protein: CASSYSSRGGGYTF

CDR3 length: 14
J gene: TRBJ1-1
V gene: TRBV19
CDR3 protein: CASSKDRGNTEAFF

CDR3 length: 15
J gene: TRBJ1-5
V gene: TRBV12-5
CDR3 protein: CASGLVGLGNQPQHF

CDR3 length: 15
J gene: TRBJ1-1
V gene: TRBV7-6
CDR3 protein: CASSLGQGGRTEAFF

CDR3 length: 15
J gene: TRBJ2-1
V gene: TRBV5-5
CDR3 protein: CASSPSGSSYNEQFF

CDR3 length: 13
J gene: TRBJ1-2
V gene: TRBV5-1
CDR3 protein: CASSLGRTVGYTF

CDR3 length: 14
J gene: TRBJ1-2
V gene: TRBV27
CDR3 protein: CASRISGPRGGYTF

CDR3 length: 12
J gene: TRBJ2-7
V gene: TRBV30
CDR3 protein: CAWRGHLYEQYF

CDR3 length: 14
J gene: TRBJ1-4
V gene: TRBV25-1
CDR3 protein: CASSEYGPDEKLFF

CDR3 length: 15
J gene: TRBJ2-5
V gene: TRBV28
CDR3 protein: CASTSLDSVQETQYF

CDR3 length: 14
J gene: TRBJ1-2
V gene: TRBV27
CDR3 protein: CASSPKTGIYGYTF

CDR3 length: 13
J gene: TRBJ2-3
V gene: TRBV3-1/TRBV3-2
CDR3 protein: CASSQSGTDTQYF